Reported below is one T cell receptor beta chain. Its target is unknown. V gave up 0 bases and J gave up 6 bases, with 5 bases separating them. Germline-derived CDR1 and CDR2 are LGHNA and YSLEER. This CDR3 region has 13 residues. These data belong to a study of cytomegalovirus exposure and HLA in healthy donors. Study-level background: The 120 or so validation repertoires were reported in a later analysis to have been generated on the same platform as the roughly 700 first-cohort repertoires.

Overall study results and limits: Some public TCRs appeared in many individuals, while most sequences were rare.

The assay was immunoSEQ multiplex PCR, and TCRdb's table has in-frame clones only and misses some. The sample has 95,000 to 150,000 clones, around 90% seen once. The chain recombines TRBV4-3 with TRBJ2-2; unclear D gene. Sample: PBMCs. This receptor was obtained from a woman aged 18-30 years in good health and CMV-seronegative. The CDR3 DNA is TGCGCCAGCAGCCAAGATTTCTCCGGGGAGCTGTTTTTT. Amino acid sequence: CASSQDFSGELFF.